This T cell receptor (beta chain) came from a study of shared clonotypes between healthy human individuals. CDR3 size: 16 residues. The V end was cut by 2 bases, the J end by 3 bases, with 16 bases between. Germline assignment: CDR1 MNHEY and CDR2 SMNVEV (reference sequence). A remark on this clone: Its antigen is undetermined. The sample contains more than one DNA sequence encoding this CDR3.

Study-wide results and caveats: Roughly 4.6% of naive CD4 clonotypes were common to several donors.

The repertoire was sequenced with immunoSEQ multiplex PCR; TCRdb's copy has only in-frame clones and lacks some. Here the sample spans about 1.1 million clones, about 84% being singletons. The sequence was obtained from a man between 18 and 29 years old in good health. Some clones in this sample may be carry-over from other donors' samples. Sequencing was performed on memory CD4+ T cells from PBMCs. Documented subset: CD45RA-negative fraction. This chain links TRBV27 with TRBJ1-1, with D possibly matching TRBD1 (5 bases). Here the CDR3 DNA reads TGTGCCAGCAGTTTAGGGCAGGGTCGAGGCTACACTGAAGCTTTCTTT. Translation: CASSLGQGRGYTEAFF.